A single sample is the source of the 22 T cell receptor beta chains below, sequenced in a study of post-analysis software for immune sequencing data. cDNA libraries of TCR beta carried unique molecular identifiers. One entry per CDR3 protein results from TCRdb running MiXCR on the PCR reads. Found here are just over 250,000 distinct CDR3 sequences, 30% to 45% of them singletons; the top ten hold approximately 4.6%. General study points: In patients, about 5 TRBV segments were more frequent than in controls, with TRBV5-6, TRBV5-1 and TRBV20-1 among them.

These receptors' antigens are unknown. Input material: blood. All receptors come from a girl between 5 and 17 years old with multiple sclerosis.

The chain carries TRBV6-2 or TRBV6-3 and TRBJ2-4, with D perhaps assigned TRBD1 or TRBD2 (5 bases each). The CDR3 is 17 residues long. Germline CDR1 reads MNHEY; CDR2 reads SVGEGT. Between the trimmed V and J ends, which lost 5 bases and 8 bases, there was a span of 25 bases. The CDR3 DNA reads as TGTGCCAGCAGTCCGGGCATCCGGGGAACAGGACGGGACATTCAGTACTTC. This encodes CASSPGIRGTGRDIQYF.

In the case of this clonotype: One junction end does not reproduce the germline sequence, and a read error may be involved. V is TRBV3-1 and J is TRBJ2-2, with D possibly being TRBD1 (5 bases). Per the germline V gene, CDR1 is LGHDT and CDR2 is YNNKEL (reference sequence). This CDR3 has 13 amino acids. The DNA of the CDR3 is TGTGCCAGCAACCAAGGGGCAACCGGGGAGCTGTTTTTT. As protein: CASNQGATGELFF.

V gene TRBV6-1 combines with J gene TRBJ2-1; tentative D call: TRBD2 (5 bases). CDR3 length: 15 amino acids. Germline V gene sequence: CDR1 MNHNS, CDR2 SASEGT. Trimming cost V 7 bases and J 8 bases, with 21 bases left between them. The chain's CDR3 is CASTFRTSPRDEQFF. The CDR3 DNA sequence: TGTGCCAGCACTTTTAGAACCTCCCCGCGGGATGAGCAGTTCTTC.

The gene calls are TRBV5-1 and TRBJ2-1; maybe TRBD2 (5 bases). V was clipped by 2 bases and J by 9 bases, with 15 bases between them. The CDR3 has 14 amino acids. Germline V CDR1 and CDR2: SGHRS, YFSETQ. CDR3 residues: CASSFRTGSGEQFF. The CDR3 nucleotides are TGCGCCAGCAGCTTTCGGACGGGGTCGGGTGAGCAGTTCTTC.

In this sample, this clonotype turned up many times. The chain carries TRBV20-1 and TRBJ2-2; D ambiguous. Germline V CDR1 and CDR2: DFQATT, SNEGSKA (reference sequence). V lost 3 bases and J lost 4, with 6 bases in between. The CDR3 contains 12 residues. DNA for the CDR3: TGCAGTGCTAGTCAACTCACCGGGGAGCTGTTTTTT. The encoded protein is CSASQLTGELFF.

The chain employs TRBV6-5 and TRBJ2-1; D possibly corresponds to TRBD2 (6 bases). V was clipped by 1 base and J by 9 bases, with 7 bases between them. This CDR3 region has 12 residues. Looked up from germline, CDR1 is MNHEY and CDR2 is SVGAGI. The CDR3 spells CASSYLGGEQFF. The CDR3 DNA is TGTGCCAGCAGTTACTTGGGGGGTGAGCAGTTCTTC.

The gene calls are TRBV6-6 and TRBJ2-2, with 11 bases matching TRBD2. Germline values: CDR1 MNHNY, CDR2 SVGAGI (reference sequence). The CDR3 has 17 residues. V lost 2 bases to trimming and J lost 5 bases; unmatched junction nucleotides: 7. The CDR3 sequence: CASSYRLIAGGTGELFF. CDR3 nucleotides: TGTGCCAGCAGTTACAGATTAATAGCGGGAGGGACCGGGGAGCTGTTTTTT.

V and J are TRBV27 and TRBJ1-1; no reliable D call. CDR1 is MNHEY and CDR2 is SMNVEV in the germline V gene (reference sequence). V was shortened by 4 bases and J by 11 bases, with 14 bases between the two germline ends. The length of the CDR3 is 12 residues. Written as DNA, the CDR3 is TGTGCCAGCAGTTCCAACTGCGGGCTTGCTTTCTTT. Its protein product is CASSSNCGLAFF.

This clonotype has a handful of counts. A much larger clone differs by one base, so this may be a read error. The chain carries TRBV29-1 and TRBJ1-5; 10 bases line up with TRBD1. Germline CDR1 reads SQVTM; CDR2 reads ANQGSEA. The CDR3 is made up of 13 amino acids. The CDR3 loop is CGVWTGGGQPQHF. The CDR3 DNA sequence: TGCGGCGTGTGGACAGGGGGGGGTCAGCCCCAGCATTTT.

V gene TRBV14 combines with J gene TRBJ1-4; D call uncertain. The germline CDR1 and CDR2 sequences are SGHDN and FVKESK. There are 17 residues in the CDR3. V lost 0 bases and J lost 5, with 16 bases in between. DNA of the CDR3: TGTGCCAGCAGCCAAGAGGGTGAGGACGACGAAAATGAAAAACTGTTTTTT. This gives the protein CASSQEGEDDENEKLFF.

This clonotype was observed at least ten times. The gene calls are TRBV7-8 and TRBJ2-3; 10 nucleotides agree with TRBD1. CDR1 and CDR2 from the germline V gene are SGHVS and FQNEAQ. The length of the CDR3 is 15 residues. J lost 6 bases, V lost 2 bases, and 5 bases had no gene match. The CDR3 DNA reads as TGTGCCAGCAGCTTACGACAGGGGGCGCGGGATACGCAGTATTTT. It specifies CASSLRQGARDTQYF.

Remarks on this clonotype: Possible read error: a much larger clone is one base away. The CDR3 coding sequence is TGTGCCAGCAGGCCCCTAGGAGGCGGGAGAGCACACACTGAGCAGTTCTTC. Translated: CASRPLGGGRAHTEQFF. The chain joins TRBV6-1 to TRBJ2-1; 7 bases are a match to TRBD2. The germline V gene has CDR1 MNHNS and CDR2 SASEGT. The trim removed 6 bases at V and 9 bases at J, leaving 20 bases unmatched. The CDR3 runs to 17 residues.

This clonotype has at least ten counts. The rearrangement uses TRBV5-1 and TRBJ1-1; 8 bases map to TRBD1. The CDR3 consists of 14 residues. J gave up 5 bases and V 2 bases, and 5 bases lay outside the gene matches. CDR1 SGHRS and CDR2 YFSETQ come from the germline V gene. Here the CDR3 DNA reads TGCGCCAGCAGCTTACGACAGGGGACGACTGAAGCTTTCTTT. This gives the protein CASSLRQGTTEAFF.

V is TRBV7-8 and J is TRBJ1-1, with a possible D match to TRBD1 (6 bases). V shed 8 bases and J shed 4 bases, with 17 bases lying between them. The CDR3 is made up of 14 amino acids. Germline V gives CDR1 SGHVS, CDR2 FQNEAQ. CDR3 coding DNA: TGTGCCAGCGGGACGGGGGCAATGAGCACTGAAGCTTTCTTT. As protein: CASGTGAMSTEAFF.

Comments on this clonotype: A much larger clone differs by one base, so this may be a read error. V and J are TRBV20-1 and TRBJ2-1; D perhaps matches TRBD2 (7 bases). Germline CDR1 reads DFQATT; CDR2 reads SNEGSKA (reference sequence). The ends were cut back, 3 bases at V and 11 bases at J, with 26 bases in the middle. The CDR3 is made up of 16 amino acids. CDR3 region: CSARGASERDVDKQFF. The DNA for the CDR3 is TGCAGTGCTAGGGGGGCCTCGGAGCGGGATGTGGATAAGCAGTTCTTC.

V and J are TRBV19 and TRBJ2-3; TRBD1 matches at 9 bases. This CDR3 has 15 amino acids. The V and J ends lost 6 bases and 5 bases, in that order; junction bases with no gene match: 9. Germline V gene sequence: CDR1 LNHDA, CDR2 SQIVND (reference sequence). CDR3 sequence reads: CASRQTGGERDTQYF. The DNA for the CDR3 is TGTGCCAGTAGGCAAACAGGGGGCGAAAGAGATACGCAGTATTTT.

Note on this clonotype: A read error may be the cause here, since a much bigger clone is one base away. This chain joins TRBV3-1 and TRBJ2-1, with 8 bases that match TRBD2. The closer fit of TRBJ2-7 to the DNA end suggests the J call may be wrong. Germline V gives CDR1 LGHDT, CDR2 YNNKEL (reference sequence). CDR3 length: 15 residues. The DNA of the CDR3 is TGTGCCAGCAGTCTTCTGGGCGGGGGGCCCAATGAGCAGTACTTC. It codes for CASSLLGGGPNEQYF.

This clonotype showed up just a few times. A much larger clone lies one base from this, so it may be a read error. CDR3 coding DNA: TGTGCCAGCAGTGGGGAGGACCGGGCCCAAGAGACCCAGTTCTTC. Its protein product is CASSGEDRAQETQFF. This chain joins TRBV12-3 or TRBV12-4 and TRBJ2-5; weak D call: TRBD2 (6 bases). Matching the DNA end better, TRBJ2-1 makes the J call doubtful. This CDR3 is 15 amino acids long.

The sample holds a few counts of this clonotype. V gene TRBV7-3 combines with J gene TRBJ2-2; D call uncertain. Germline CDR1 SGHTA, CDR2 FQGTGA. This CDR3 region has 13 residues. The V end lost 10 bases, the J end lost 1 base, and 10 bases lay between the germline ends. CDR3 residues: CATSPGNTGELFF. The CDR3 region has the DNA TGTGCCACCTCTCCGGGGAACACCGGGGAGCTGTTTTTT.

This clonotype was seen more than once but under ten times. The chain is built from TRBV6-2 or TRBV6-3 and TRBJ2-1; D gene unclear. Germline CDR1 reads MNHEY; CDR2 reads SVGEGT. CDR3 size: 13 residues. Trimming stripped 6 bases from V and 7 bases from J, with 13 bases between. This chain's CDR3 is CASSRPGFNEQFF. In nucleotides, the CDR3 is TGTGCCAGCAGCCGACCTGGCTTTAATGAGCAGTTCTTC.

The V call is TRBV7-2, the J call TRBJ2-7; D call uncertain. Germline-derived CDR1 and CDR2 are SGHTA and FQGNSA. The CDR3 has 12 amino acids. Trimming took off 2 bases at V and 3 bases at J, with 5 bases between the two ends. CDR3 sequence reads: CASSLQSYEQYF. Written as DNA, the CDR3 is TGTGCCAGCAGCTTACAGAGCTACGAGCAGTACTTC.

The rearrangement joins TRBV20-1 to TRBJ1-1, with 7 bases identical to TRBD1. The CDR3 runs to 12 residues. After removal of 6 bases from V and 4 bases from J, the junction contained 5 bases not matched to a gene. Germline assignment: CDR1 DFQATT and CDR2 SNEGSKA (reference sequence). This chain's CDR3 is CSAGGQTTEAFF. The CDR3 DNA follows: TGCAGTGCAGGGGGACAGACCACTGAAGCTTTCTTT.